This is a list of T cell receptor beta chains from one sample in a study of metastatic and nonmetastatic thyroid tumors. MiXCR was used by TCRdb to re-call the PCR reads. The data contain 19,000 or so clones, 25% to 35% of them seen just once; the ten biggest clones take up under 12%. Sequenced sample: tumor tissue. These receptors were collected from a female donor with papillary thyroid cancer or a benign thyroid nodule (not recorded which). Some clones in this sample may be carry-over from other donors' samples. CDR3s include the opening cysteine and the closing phenylalanine or tryptophan.

J gene: TRBJ1-5; V gene: TRBV20-1; CDR3 protein: CSARKLGGNQPQHF
J gene: TRBJ2-1; V gene: TRBV9; CDR3 protein: CASSVEGTSGSLSYNEQFF
J gene: TRBJ1-1; V gene: TRBV20-1; CDR3 protein: CSAYPNRGAEAFF
J gene: TRBJ2-1; V gene: TRBV7-2; CDR3 protein: CASSLWTSGKAEQFF
J gene: TRBJ1-6; V gene: TRBV2; CDR3 protein: CASTRDSPLHF
J gene: TRBJ1-2; V gene: TRBV5-1; CDR3 protein: CASSSGGGTDYGYTF
J gene: TRBJ1-1; V gene: TRBV30; CDR3 protein: CAWRESGAAEAFF
J gene: TRBJ1-3; V gene: TRBV30; CDR3 protein: CAWSNQGNTIYF
J gene: TRBJ2-3; V gene: TRBV2; CDR3 protein: CASSERITDTQYF
J gene: TRBJ1-2; V gene: TRBV28; CDR3 protein: CASSWGTGGWDYGYTF
J gene: TRBJ1-2; V gene: TRBV28; CDR3 protein: CASSRTDYGYTF
J gene: TRBJ2-7; V gene: TRBV20-1; CDR3 protein: CSARDRSSGFAYEQYF
J gene: TRBJ1-1; V gene: TRBV5-1; CDR3 protein: CASSSVGAEAFF
J gene: TRBJ2-7; V gene: TRBV2; CDR3 protein: CASSERTYEQYF
J gene: TRBJ2-3; V gene: TRBV7-3; CDR3 protein: CASSLTSRGTDTQYF
J gene: TRBJ2-1; V gene: TRBV6-1; CDR3 protein: CASSSAGETGQFF
J gene: TRBJ2-5; V gene: TRBV5-6; CDR3 protein: CASSFRAGAGRTQYF
J gene: TRBJ2-1; V gene: TRBV7-9; CDR3 protein: CASSPGEENEQFF
J gene: TRBJ1-2; V gene: TRBV27; CDR3 protein: CASSLDRHYGYTF
J gene: TRBJ2-1; V gene: TRBV12-3/TRBV12-4; CDR3 protein: CASSTFGGTSGRSDEQFF
J gene: TRBJ1-2; V gene: TRBV12-3/TRBV12-4; CDR3 protein: CASTTAGDYGCTF
J gene: TRBJ2-7; V gene: TRBV28; CDR3 protein: CASSLVEGLEQYF
J gene: TRBJ2-7; V gene: TRBV7-2; CDR3 protein: CASSLAVGEQYF
J gene: TRBJ1-1; V gene: TRBV28; CDR3 protein: CATLPGCHGEVTEAFF
J gene: TRBJ1-2; V gene: TRBV30; CDR3 protein: CAWRGDRGTNYGYTF
J gene: TRBJ1-5; V gene: TRBV6-6; CDR3 protein: CASSYTSSKNQPQHF
J gene: TRBJ2-7; V gene: TRBV5-6; CDR3 protein: CASSMSGQGTCEQYF
J gene: TRBJ2-1; V gene: TRBV7-2; CDR3 protein: CASSLEIDAEQFF
J gene: TRBJ2-7; V gene: TRBV6-5; CDR3 protein: CASSSQTGDTYEQYF
J gene: TRBJ1-1; V gene: TRBV10-1; CDR3 protein: CASSETKVTEAFF
J gene: TRBJ2-2; V gene: TRBV2; CDR3 protein: CASSGQLANTGELFF
J gene: TRBJ2-3; V gene: TRBV20-1; CDR3 protein: CSARDRWITDTQYF
J gene: TRBJ2-1; V gene: TRBV11-2; CDR3 protein: CASSSGTNYPNPQFF
J gene: TRBJ1-6; V gene: TRBV6-1; CDR3 protein: CASTISAREGSPLHF
J gene: TRBJ1-5; V gene: TRBV18; CDR3 protein: CASSRDRDSNQPQHF
J gene: TRBJ2-7; V gene: TRBV6-5; CDR3 protein: CASSYQQGSYEQYF
J gene: TRBJ2-3; V gene: TRBV6-1; CDR3 protein: CASRPSLAGYTDTQYF
J gene: TRBJ1-5; V gene: TRBV19; CDR3 protein: CASSILRGDQPQHF
J gene: TRBJ2-1; V gene: TRBV6-4; CDR3 protein: CASSALAGGPWNEQFF
J gene: TRBJ1-1; V gene: TRBV28; CDR3 protein: CASTPTPAGGTEAFF
J gene: TRBJ1-1; V gene: TRBV10-3; CDR3 protein: CAISESDGRNTEAFF
J gene: TRBJ1-2; V gene: TRBV11-3; CDR3 protein: CASSLGPDMDYTF
J gene: TRBJ2-7; V gene: TRBV28; CDR3 protein: CASSSGTSGRYEQYF
J gene: TRBJ2-3; V gene: TRBV3-1; CDR3 protein: CASSRSSTDTQYF
J gene: TRBJ1-5; V gene: TRBV28; CDR3 protein: CASSLGLFNQPQHF